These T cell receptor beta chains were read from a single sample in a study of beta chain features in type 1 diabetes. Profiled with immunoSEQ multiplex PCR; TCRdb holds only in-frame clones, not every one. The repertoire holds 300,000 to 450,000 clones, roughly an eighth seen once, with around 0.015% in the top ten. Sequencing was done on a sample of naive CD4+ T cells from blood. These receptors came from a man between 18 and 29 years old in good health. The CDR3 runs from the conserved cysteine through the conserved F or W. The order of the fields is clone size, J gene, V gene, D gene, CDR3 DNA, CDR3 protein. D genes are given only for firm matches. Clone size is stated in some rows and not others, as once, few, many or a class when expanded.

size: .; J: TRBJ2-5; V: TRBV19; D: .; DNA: TGTGCCAGTAGTATGGACAGCAGCGCCCAGTACTTC; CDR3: CASSMDSSAQYF
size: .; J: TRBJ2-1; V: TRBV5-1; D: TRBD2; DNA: TGCGCCAGCAGCTCCCAATCTAGCGGCGTTGAGCAGTTCTTC; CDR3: CASSSQSSGVEQFF
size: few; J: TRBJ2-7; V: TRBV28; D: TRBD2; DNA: TGTGCCAGCAGTCTACCGGGAGGCCGGACCTACGAGCAGTACTTC; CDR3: CASSLPGGRTYEQYF
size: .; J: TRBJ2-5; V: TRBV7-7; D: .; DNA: TGTGCTAGCAGCTTACACAGCCAAGAGACCCAGTACTTC; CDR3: CASSLHSQETQYF
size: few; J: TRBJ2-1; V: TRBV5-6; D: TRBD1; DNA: TGTGCCAGCAGCTTGCCCCCAGGGGACAGGGTGACCTACAATGAGCAGTTCTTC; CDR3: CASSLPPGDRVTYNEQFF
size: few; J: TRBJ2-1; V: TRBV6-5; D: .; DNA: TGTGCCAGCAGTGGGCCGGCGGGGACCCGGTTCTTC; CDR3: CASSGPAGTRFF
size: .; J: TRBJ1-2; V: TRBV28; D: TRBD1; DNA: TGTGCCAGCAGCTTGGAGACAGGGGGCAAAGATGGCTACACCTTC; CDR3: CASSLETGGKDGYTF
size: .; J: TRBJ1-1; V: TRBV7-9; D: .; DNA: TGTGCCAGCAGCCTCCGCGGGCTGGACACTGAAGCTTTCTTT; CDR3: CASSLRGLDTEAFF
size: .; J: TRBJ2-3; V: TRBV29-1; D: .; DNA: TGCAGCTTTACCCAGGGGGGATCGGATACGCAGTATTTT; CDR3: CSFTQGGSDTQYF
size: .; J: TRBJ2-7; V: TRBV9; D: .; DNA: TGTGCCAGCAGTCGGGACTCCTACGAGCAGTACTTC; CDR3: CASSRDSYEQYF
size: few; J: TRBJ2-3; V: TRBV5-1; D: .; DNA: TGCGCCAGCAGCGCCACTAGTTCCACAGATACGCAGTATTTT; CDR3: CASSATSSTDTQYF
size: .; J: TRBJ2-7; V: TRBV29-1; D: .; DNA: TGCAGCGTTGCTTCGCCAGGGGTATCCTACGAGCAGTACTTC; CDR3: CSVASPGVSYEQYF
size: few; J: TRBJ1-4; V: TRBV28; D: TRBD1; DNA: TGTGCCAGCAGGCCACAGGGGGCAGGAGAGGAAAAACTGTTTTTT; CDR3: CASRPQGAGEEKLFF
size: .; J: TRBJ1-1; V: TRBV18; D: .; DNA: TGTGCCAGCTCACCAGGCGGGCCTCGGGGCACTGAAGCTTTCTTT; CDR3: CASSPGGPRGTEAFF
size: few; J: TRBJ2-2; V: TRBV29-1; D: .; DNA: TGCAGCGTTGGCCCCCCCTTAGGTTCCGGGGTCGCGAACACCGGGGAGCTGTTTTTT; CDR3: CSVGPPLGSGVANTGELFF
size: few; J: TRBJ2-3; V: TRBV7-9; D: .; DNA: TGTGCCAGCAGCTTAGGCCTAGAAACAGATACGCAGTATTTT; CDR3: CASSLGLETDTQYF
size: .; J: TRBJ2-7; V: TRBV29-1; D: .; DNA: TGCAGCGTTGTAGATAGCTCCTACGAGCAGTACTTC; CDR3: CSVVDSSYEQYF
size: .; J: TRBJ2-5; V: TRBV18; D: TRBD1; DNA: TGTGCCAGCTCACCCCAGGGACAGGGATTCATAAAAGAGACCCAGTACTTC; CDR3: CASSPQGQGFIKETQYF
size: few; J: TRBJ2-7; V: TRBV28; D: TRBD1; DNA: TGTGCCAGCAGTTTCTCGGGACAGGGGTTCGACGAGCAGTACTTC; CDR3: CASSFSGQGFDEQYF
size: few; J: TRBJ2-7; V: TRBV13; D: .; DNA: TGTGCCAGCAGCTATGTGGGGAGCTACGAGCAGTACTTC; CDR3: CASSYVGSYEQYF
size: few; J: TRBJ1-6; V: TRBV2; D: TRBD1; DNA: TGTGCCAGCAGTGGGAGGGACAGCTCCTATAATTCACCCCTCCACTTT; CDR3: CASSGRDSSYNSPLHF
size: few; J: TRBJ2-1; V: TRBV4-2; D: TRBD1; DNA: TGTGCCAGCAGCCAGAACAGGGGAGCCGCCTACAATGAGCAGTTCTTC; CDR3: CASSQNRGAAYNEQFF
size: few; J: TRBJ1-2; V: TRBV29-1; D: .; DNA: TGCAGCGTCCCTCGGGTTATCAATAGCTATGGCTACACCTTC; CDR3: CSVPRVINSYGYTF
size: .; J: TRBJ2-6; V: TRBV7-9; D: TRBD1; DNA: TGTGCCAGCAGCTTAGCGGGACAGGTAGACTCTGGGGCCAACGTCCTGACTTTC; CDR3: CASSLAGQVDSGANVLTF
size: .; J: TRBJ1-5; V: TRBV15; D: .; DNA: TGTGCCACCAGCAGAGATCAGGGTCAGCCCCAGCATTTT; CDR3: CATSRDQGQPQHF
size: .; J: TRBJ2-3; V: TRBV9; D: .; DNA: TGTGCCAGCAGCGTAGGGACGGGGAGCACAGATACGCAGTATTTT; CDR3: CASSVGTGSTDTQYF
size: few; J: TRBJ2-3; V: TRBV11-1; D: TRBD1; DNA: TGTGCCAGCAGCTTAGTACAGGGGGCTGATACGCAGTATTTT; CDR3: CASSLVQGADTQYF
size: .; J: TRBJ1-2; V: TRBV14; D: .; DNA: TGTGCCAGCAGCCCAGCGGGGCACTATGGCTACACCTTC; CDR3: CASSPAGHYGYTF
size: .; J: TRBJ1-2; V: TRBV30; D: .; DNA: TGTGCCTGGAGTCGACTCGTGGGAGCTAACTATGGCTACACCTTC; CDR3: CAWSRLVGANYGYTF
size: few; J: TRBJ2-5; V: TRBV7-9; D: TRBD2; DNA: TGTGCCAGCAGCTCAATAGCGGGAGGAGAGACCCAGTACTTC; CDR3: CASSSIAGGETQYF
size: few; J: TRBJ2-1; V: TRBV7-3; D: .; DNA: TGTGCCAGCAGCGACGCTACGGGTTACAATGAGCAGTTCTTC; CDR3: CASSDATGYNEQFF
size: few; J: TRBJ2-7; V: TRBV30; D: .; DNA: TGTGCCTGGAGTGTGGACGGGAGACTCTACGAGCAGTACTTC; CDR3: CAWSVDGRLYEQYF
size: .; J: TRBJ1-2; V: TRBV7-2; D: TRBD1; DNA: TGTGCCAGCAGCTCAAGACAGGGCTATACCTATGGCTACACCTTC; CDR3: CASSSRQGYTYGYTF
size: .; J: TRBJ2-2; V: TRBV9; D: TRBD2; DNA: TGTGCCAGCAGCCCCCCCCCGCGCGGGGGGGCTCCCACCGGGGAGCTGTTTTTT; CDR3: CASSPPPRGGAPTGELFF
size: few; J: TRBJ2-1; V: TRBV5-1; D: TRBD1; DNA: TGCGCCAGCAGCGAGGGACAGGGGGAGTACAATGAGCAGTTCTTC; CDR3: CASSEGQGEYNEQFF
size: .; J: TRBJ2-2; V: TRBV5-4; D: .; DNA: TGTGCCAGCAGCTTTCCTAACGGGGAGCTGTTTTTT; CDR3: CASSFPNGELFF
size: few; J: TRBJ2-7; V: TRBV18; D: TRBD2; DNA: TGTGCCAGCTCACTGGGGACTATGGACTACGAGCAGTACTTC; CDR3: CASSLGTMDYEQYF
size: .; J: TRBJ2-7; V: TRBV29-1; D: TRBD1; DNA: TGCAGCGTGTCAGGGGGACCGTCCTACGAGCAGTACTTC; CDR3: CSVSGGPSYEQYF
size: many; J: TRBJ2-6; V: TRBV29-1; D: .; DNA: TGCAGCGTTCAGACACCTCGCTCTGGGGCCAACGTCCTGACTTTC; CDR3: CSVQTPRSGANVLTF
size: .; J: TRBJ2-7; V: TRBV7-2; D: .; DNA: TGTGCCAGCAGCCCCCAGAGGGAGCCTACCTACGAGCAGTACTTC; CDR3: CASSPQREPTYEQYF